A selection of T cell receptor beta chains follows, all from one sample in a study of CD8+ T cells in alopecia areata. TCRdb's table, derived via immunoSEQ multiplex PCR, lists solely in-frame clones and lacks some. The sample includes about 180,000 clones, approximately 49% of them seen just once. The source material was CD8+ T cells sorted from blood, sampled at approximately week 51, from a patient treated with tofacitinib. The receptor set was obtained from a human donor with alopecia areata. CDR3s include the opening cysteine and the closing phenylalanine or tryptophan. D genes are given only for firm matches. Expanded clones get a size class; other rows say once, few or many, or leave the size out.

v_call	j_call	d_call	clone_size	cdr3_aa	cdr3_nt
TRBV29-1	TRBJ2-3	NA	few	CSVRTETLITDRPDTQYF	TGCAGCGTTCGGACGGAAACGCTTATCACAGACCGTCCCGATACGCAGTATTTT
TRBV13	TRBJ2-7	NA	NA	CASSLAPYEQYF	TGTGCCAGCAGCTTAGCACCCTACGAGCAGTACTTC
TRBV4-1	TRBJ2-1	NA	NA	CASSPTSGSYNEQFF	TGCGCCAGCAGCCCTACTAGTGGGTCCTACAATGAGCAGTTCTTC
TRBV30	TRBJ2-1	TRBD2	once	CAWRELAGAYNEQFF	TGTGCCTGGAGGGAACTAGCGGGGGCCTACAATGAGCAGTTCTTC
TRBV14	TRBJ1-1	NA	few	CASSQEGGAGWVAFF	TGTGCCAGCAGCCAAGAGGGGGGGGCCGGCTGGGTTGCTTTCTTT
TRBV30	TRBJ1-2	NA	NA	CAWSTIPGPIYGYTF	TGTGCCTGGAGTACGATTCCGGGACCTATCTATGGCTACACCTTC
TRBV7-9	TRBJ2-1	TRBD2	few	CASRPMALADNEQFF	TGTGCCAGCAGGCCGATGGCGCTAGCGGACAATGAGCAGTTCTTC
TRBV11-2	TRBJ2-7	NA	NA	CASSRERVGTYEQYF	TGTGCCAGCAGCCGAGAGAGGGTCGGAACCTACGAGCAGTACTTC
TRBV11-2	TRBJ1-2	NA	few	CASSLDRAAYGYTF	TGTGCCAGCAGCTTAGACCGGGCGGCCTATGGCTACACCTTC
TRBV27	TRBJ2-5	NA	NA	CASSPGGQTQYF	TGTGCCAGCAGCCCCGGGGGGCAGACCCAGTACTTC
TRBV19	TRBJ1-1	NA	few	CASSMWQGLDTEAFF	TGTGCCAGTAGTATGTGGCAAGGTCTGGACACTGAAGCTTTCTTT
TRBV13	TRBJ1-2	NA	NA	CASRDDWDGYTF	TGTGCCAGCAGGGACGACTGGGATGGCTACACCTTC
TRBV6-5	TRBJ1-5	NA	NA	CASSYGRLQPQHF	TGTGCCAGCAGTTACGGGAGGCTGCAGCCCCAGCATTTT
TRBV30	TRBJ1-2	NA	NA	CAWSDRVNYGYTF	TGTGCCTGGAGTGACAGGGTCAACTATGGCTACACCTTC
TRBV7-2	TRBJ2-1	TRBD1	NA	CASSLVTGQWNEQFF	TGTGCCAGCAGCTTAGTGACAGGGCAATGGAATGAGCAGTTCTTC
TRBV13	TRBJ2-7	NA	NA	CASSPQDTYEQYF	TGTGCCAGCAGCCCACAGGACACCTACGAGCAGTACTTC
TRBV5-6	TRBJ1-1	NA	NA	CASSWAGEQPEAFF	TGTGCCAGCAGCTGGGCAGGGGAACAGCCTGAAGCTTTCTTT
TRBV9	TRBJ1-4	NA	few	CASSVLGSTNEKLFF	TGTGCCAGCAGCGTCCTAGGGTCAACTAATGAAAAACTGTTTTTT
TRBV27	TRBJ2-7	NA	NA	CASSKARSSYEQYF	TGTGCCAGCAGTAAGGCGAGGAGCTCCTACGAGCAGTACTTC
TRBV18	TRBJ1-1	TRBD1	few	CASSPGQPHRSAFF	TGTGCCAGCTCACCGGGACAGCCTCACCGAAGTGCTTTCTTT